This TCR beta chain was observed in a study of blood T cell repertoires in COVID-19. Remarks on this clone: A junction boundary mismatches the germline segment, possibly from a read error.

The CDR3 is made up of 15 amino acids. The germline gives CDR1 SEHNR, CDR2 FQNEAQ (reference sequence). Authors' analysis steps: The assay estimated nucleated cells by amplifying reference gene primers. Profiling relied on immunoSEQ multiplex PCR, and the TCRdb table lists in-frame clones only, not all of them. V and J calls and clone size are those listed in that table; D and trimming were worked out from the DNA. The sample consists of some 350,000 clones, around nine tenths of them appearing once. Sequenced: peripheral blood. The chain has TRBV7-9 and TRBJ1-5, with D unresolved. This TCR was recovered from a woman between 18 and 30 years old who had recovered from COVID-19. The CDR3 DNA is TGTGCCAGCGGCTTAGATCTGGCTAGCAATCAGCCCCAGCATTTT. Translating it yields CASGLDLASNQPQHF. Combining the CDR3 with reference TRBV7-9 and TRBJ1-5 gives the whole variable domain DTGVSQNPRHKITKRGQNVTFRCDPISEHNRLYWYRQTLGQGPEFLTYFQNEAQLEKSRLLSDRFSAERPKGSFSTLEIQRTEQGDSAMYLCASGLDLASNQPQHFGDGTRLSIL.